This T cell receptor beta chain was identified in a study of radiation and T cells in renal cell carcinoma. Study information: Nephrectomy followed 15 Gy stereotactic body radiation by 4 weeks. Study observations and caveats: Pretreatment tumor biopsies were lacking, so baseline clonotypes are unknown. From baseline, blood top tumor clonotypes peaked at 2 weeks post-radiation.

Note on this clone: The antigen is undetermined.

TCRdb keeps only in-frame clones here, not all; method: immunoSEQ multiplex PCR. The repertoire holds 45,000 or so clones, with around 83% as singletons. Time point described: baseline pretreatment blood. Treatment reported: 15 Gy SBRT to primary tumor, nephrectomy 4 weeks later. Serial blood draws occurred at baseline and 2 and 4 weeks post-SBRT. V lost 0 bases and J 2 bases, leaving 11 bases between the germline ends. The CDR3 is 15 residues long. Germline V lookup: CDR1 LNHNV, CDR2 YYDKDF (reference sequence). The V and J genes are TRBV15 and TRBJ2-7; no clear D. The sample was blood, taken from a patient whose treatment included radiotherapy and nephrectomy. The clonotype comes from an older woman with renal cell carcinoma. This CDR3 reads CATSRDIDTTYEQYF. The CDR3 nucleotides are TGTGCCACCAGCAGAGATATCGACACCACCTACGAGCAGTACTTC.